This T cell receptor (beta chain) is from a study of T cells in Graves' hyperthyroidism and ophthalmopathy (dated by TCRdb to between 2019 and 2020). General notes on the study: Peripheral blood samples were taken at initial diagnosis, before any treatment was given. To identify TCR V-J signatures that set the groups apart, the researchers used a discovery cohort of more than 95 patients, made up of fewer than 50 with Graves' ophthalmopathy and about 60 with stable Graves' hyperthyroidism. Prospective prediction of ophthalmopathy was tested in an independent validation cohort of approximately 19 hyperthyroidism patients and 17 patients who later progressed to ophthalmopathy. The approximately 100 discovery patients were randomly split 7:3 into training and test sets. In addition, the study compared T-cell repertoires in thyroid tissue and in blood from six Graves' hyperthyroidism patients. After blood sampling, hyperthyroidism patients were treated with methimazole at a starting dose of 30 mg daily, and ophthalmopathy patients were treated with high-dose intravenous methylprednisolone. The paper describes TCR Vbeta CDR3 sequencing of fewer than 150 peripheral blood samples, made up of about 41 ophthalmopathy patients, 70 to 80 hyperthyroidism patients and roughly 17 progressor patients.

The TCR beta CDR3 regions were amplified from RNA transcripts. For the first round of RT-PCR on the TCR CDR3, the HTBI primer set was used together with the Qiagen OneStep RT-PCR kit. Libraries were constructed in a second round of multiplex PCR, after which size selection and purification were carried out. Paired-end sequencing of the libraries was performed with 100 bp reads on an Illumina HiSeq2000. Regarding the original processing steps: SOAPnuke was used to process the raw data, throwing out any read that contained adapters or uncalled bases, had a mean Phred below 15, or lacked an exact constant-primer or identifier match. COPE v1.2.5 was used to merge the high-quality paired reads, and each unique nucleotide sequence was defined as a clonotype. MiTCR v1.1 was used to align clonotypes to the IMGT TRBV, TRBD and TRBJ reference segments. Analysis was restricted to V-J combinations with a frequency above 0.0001, which covered about 99% of repertoires. The TCS score was defined as F50 (clonal expansion) divided by E x V (chaos), with BLOSUM62-based TCRdist calculated between CDR3 peptides within each V-J. Welch's t-statistics and random forest reduced fewer than 550 V-J features to about 13, which were used in a naive Bayes classifier (R e1071). TCRdb cleaned the public reads at Q25 with fastp, built clones with MiXCR and kept in-frame beta chains. Entries that share a CDR3 protein sequence are merged under the most common genes and DNA. The V and J calls shown here were made by TCRdb, not taken from the authors' results. The sample table contains about 420,000 distinct CDR3 sequences; only one count was recorded for approximately 14% of them. The ten top clones hold around 7% of the sample.

From the cysteine through the phenylalanine, the CDR3 covers 15 amino acids. Only CDR3 DNA remains: 45 bases, in frame from the first base. V drops 3 bases and J drops 4 bases, leaving 13 bases in between. Summary of the overall study and its limitations: Most expanded thyroid clonotypes (frequency above 0.001) were also found in blood, which suggests that blood repertoires may mirror thyroid immune responses. In validation, progression to ophthalmopathy was predicted by the model with almost 71% sensitivity and nearly 75% specificity, a median of approximately 6.5 months before onset. Sample size was not statistically predetermined, and investigators were not blinded to group allocation. A 13 V-J signature model separated ophthalmopathy from stable hyperthyroidism, with approximately 87% sensitivity and around 84% specificity in cross-validation and 80%/75% in testing.

Stable Graves' hyperthyroidism was defined as the absence of progression to ophthalmopathy over 18 months of follow-up. Hyperthyroidism patients were newly diagnosed, had a disease duration of under 2 months, and were aged 18 to 65 years. Any patient with an uncontrolled infection, another autoimmune disease, pregnancy or lactation was excluded. Diagnoses were established on the basis of clinical symptoms, serum thyroxine and TRAb, thyroid ultrasound, and orbital computed tomography. PBMCs were isolated from about 9.1 ml of fresh peripheral blood by Ficoll-Paque density gradient centrifugation. Trizol reagent was used to extract total RNA, and RNA quality was then checked on an Agilent 2100 Bioanalyzer. This clonotype was observed at least ten times. The target of this receptor is not known. One base away there is no much larger clone; base qualities are not given.

The source material was blood. The chain uses TRBV12-3 or TRBV12-4 and TRBJ1-5, with the D gene too uncertain to name. The sequence came from a woman aged 18-30 years with Graves' hyperthyroidism. The DNA is TGTGCCAGCAGTTTCCCGGGGAGGGTTAATCAGCCCCAGCATTTT. Its protein is CASSFPGRVNQPQHF.